These 31 T cell receptor beta chains originate from one sample sequenced in a study of identical twins. TCRdb redid the calling of the 5' RACE reads with MiXCR, one entry per CDR3 protein. The sample consists of roughly 720,000 distinct CDR3 sequences, about 20% of them appearing once. The same sample was also used in a study of T cells expressing NK-cell markers.

Sequenced input: PBMCs. These receptors were taken from a woman between 18 and 29 years old in good health.

The chain carries TRBV3-1 and TRBJ2-2; no clear D gene. This CDR3 has 15 residues. Germline CDR1 reads LGHDT; CDR2 reads YNNKEL (reference sequence). Deletions cut 6 bases from V and 3 bases from J, with 14 bases between. The CDR3, as DNA: TGTGCCAGCAGGTTGACTGTCCTATACACCGGGGAGCTGTTTTTT. Residues: CASRLTVLYTGELFF.

V is TRBV12-3 or TRBV12-4 and J is TRBJ1-2; D not resolved. The CDR3 sequence is 14 residues long. V was clipped by 3 bases and J by 4 bases, with 12 bases between them. The CDR3 bases are TGTGCCAGCAGTTTCGGTTCGGTTACCTATGGCTACACCTTC. This translates into CASSFGSVTYGYTF.

The rearrangement uses TRBV5-1 and TRBJ2-7; 7 bases map to TRBD2. The CDR3 is made up of 14 amino acids. Germline V gene data show CDR1 as SGHRS and CDR2 as YFSETQ. V was clipped by 2 bases and J by 2 bases; unmatched bases: 4. In DNA, the CDR3 is TGCGCCAGCAGCTTAACTAGCGTCCCCTACGAGCAGTACTTC. It yields the protein CASSLTSVPYEQYF. Using reference TRBV5-1 and TRBJ2-7 for the parts outside the CDR3, the full variable domain is KAGVTQTPRYLIKTRGQQVTLSCSPISGHRSVSWYQQTPGQGLQFLFEYFSETQRNKGNFPGRFSGRQFSNSRSEMNVSTLELGDSALYLCASSLTSVPYEQYFGPGTRLTVT.

This chain connects TRBV3-1 to TRBJ2-7; the match to TRBD2 covers 7 bases. With 1 base clipped from V and 2 bases from J, the junction kept 8 bases outside the gene matches. This CDR3 has 16 amino acids. CDR1 and CDR2 (germline): LGHDT, YNNKEL (reference sequence). The CDR3 nucleotides are TGTGCCAGCAGCCAAGCGGGAGGCGGGATAGCCTACGAGCAGTACTTC. This encodes CASSQAGGGIAYEQYF.

This clonotype turned up a few times. V and J are TRBV19 and TRBJ1-5; 7 bases are shared with TRBD1. The trim removed 5 bases at V and 12 bases at J, leaving 7 bases unmatched. Germline V gene sequence: CDR1 LNHDA, CDR2 SQIVND (reference sequence). The CDR3 spans 12 residues. The CDR3 DNA reads as TGTGCCAGTAGTCCGACAGGGAAGGTCCAGCATTTT. Translating it yields CASSPTGKVQHF.

The rearrangement uses TRBV29-1 and TRBJ1-2; D not resolved. V was trimmed by 2 bases and J by 6 bases, leaving 13 bases between them. Germline lookup yields CDR1 SQVTM and CDR2 ANQGSEA. The CDR3 loop spans 13 amino acids. For the CDR3, the DNA is TGCAGCGTTGAACCAGGTGTGAGCGATGGCTACACCTTC. Protein sequence: CSVEPGVSDGYTF.

In its sample, this clonotype was seen many times. V is TRBV4-1 and J is TRBJ2-1, with 7 bases matching TRBD2. The CDR3 sequence is 17 residues long. J gave up 5 bases and V 4 bases, and 14 bases lay outside the gene matches. Germline V CDR1 and CDR2: MGHRA, YSYEKL. This chain's CDR3 is CASSPKGSSGVNNEQFF. DNA for the CDR3: TGCGCCAGCAGCCCCAAGGGTTCCAGCGGGGTAAACAATGAGCAGTTCTTC.

The J gene is TRBJ2-1, the V gene TRBV10-3; 10 bases fit TRBD2. This CDR3 has 13 amino acids. J gave up 10 bases and V 8 bases, and 8 bases lay outside the gene matches. Germline CDR1 reads ENHRY; CDR2 reads SYGVKD. The CDR3 sequence: CAIGAGGLWEQFF. Here the CDR3 DNA reads TGTGCCATCGGAGCGGGAGGGCTATGGGAGCAGTTCTTC.

This clonotype was found a few times. V and J are TRBV24-1 and TRBJ2-5; possibly TRBD1 for D (5 bases). Trimming took 3 bases from V and 3 from J, leaving 10 bases between them. The germline gives CDR1 KGHDR, CDR2 SFDVKD. This CDR3 is 14 amino acids long. The CDR3: CATSDGAAEETQYF. In DNA form, the CDR3 reads TGTGCCACCAGTGATGGGGCGGCGGAAGAGACCCAGTACTTC.

The V call is TRBV7-2, the J call TRBJ2-7, with 12 bases that match TRBD2. Germline-derived CDR1 and CDR2 are SGHTA and FQGNSA. This CDR3 has 16 residues. J lost 4 bases, V lost 5 bases, and 9 bases had no gene match. The CDR3 spells CASSEGLAGWAYEQYF. The DNA of the CDR3 is TGTGCCAGCAGCGAAGGACTAGCGGGGTGGGCTTACGAGCAGTACTTC.

In its sample, this clonotype was seen a few times. The chain has TRBV7-9 and TRBJ1-2; unclear D gene. The V gene's germline CDR1 is SEHNR and CDR2 FQNEAQ (reference sequence). V lost 7 bases to trimming and J lost 7 bases, with 16 bases between them. The length of the CDR3 is 13 residues. The CDR3 sequence: CASTPPSFSGYTF. In DNA form, the CDR3 reads TGTGCCAGCACCCCGCCCTCCTTCTCTGGCTACACCTTC.

The rearrangement links TRBV20-1 to TRBJ2-5; 7 nucleotides align to TRBD2. The CDR3 contains 13 residues. Germline CDR1 is DFQATT and CDR2 is SNEGSKA (reference sequence). V was pared by 4 bases and J by 4 bases, with 6 bases of the junction left unmatched. This CDR3 reads CSANPPGGETQYF. The CDR3 nucleotides read TGCAGTGCTAACCCTCCGGGGGGAGAGACCCAGTACTTC.

This clonotype was detected ten times or more. The rearrangement links TRBV12-3 or TRBV12-4 to TRBJ1-1; the D is unclear. The ends were cut back, 8 bases at V and 2 bases at J, with 12 bases in the middle. This CDR3 is 13 amino acids long. CDR3: CASYQDGNTEAFF. CDR3 in DNA: TGTGCCAGCTACCAGGACGGAAACACTGAAGCTTTCTTT.

There are a few counts of this clonotype. This rearrangement joins TRBV21-1 to TRBJ1-1; TRBD1, the D gene given by the table, was not confirmed from the DNA. TRBV21-1 is listed as a pseudogene. The CDR3 has 17 amino acids. CDR3: CASSGAGAQGLDTEAFF. CDR3 DNA sequence: TGTGCCAGCAGCGGGGCGGGGGCACAGGGTCTAGACACTGAAGCTTTCTTT.

This chain links TRBV20-1 with TRBJ2-3, with 13 nucleotides matching TRBD2. V was pared by 7 bases and J by 2 bases, with 6 bases of the junction left unmatched. Germline CDR1 and CDR2: DFQATT and SNEGSKA (reference sequence). The CDR3 length is 15 residues. CDR3 region: CSGTGTSGNTDTQYF. The CDR3 bases are TGCAGTGGAACCGGGACTAGCGGGAACACAGATACGCAGTATTTT.

This clonotype was seen a few times. The gene calls are TRBV12-3 or TRBV12-4 and TRBJ1-1; TRBD1 might be the D (6 bases). V dropped 6 bases and J dropped 4 bases, with 18 bases sitting between them. This CDR3 comprises 15 residues. CDR3 loop: CASRFNRALSTEAFF. The CDR3 DNA reads TGTGCCAGCAGATTTAACAGGGCGTTATCCACTGAAGCTTTCTTT.

This clonotype has more than one count but fewer than ten. The V and J genes are TRBV18 and TRBJ2-7; D remains ambiguous. Trimming took 1 base from V and 1 from J, leaving 8 bases between them. Germline V gene data show CDR1 as KGHSH and CDR2 as LQKENI. This CDR3 has 14 amino acids. The CDR3 region is CASSPRSESYEQYF. CDR3 nucleotide sequence: TGTGCCAGCTCACCACGGTCTGAATCCTACGAGCAGTACTTC.

This clonotype occurred many times. V is TRBV9 and J is TRBJ2-2, with 9 bases lining up with TRBD1. V lost 4 bases and J lost 5; bases outside the gene matches: 3. CDR1 and CDR2 from the germline V gene are SGDLS and YYNGEE. The CDR3 has 14 amino acids. CDR3 DNA sequence: TGTGCCAGCAGCCGCGGACAGGGGACCGGGGAGCTGTTTTTT. It encodes CASSRGQGTGELFF.

A single count supports this clonotype. This chain uses TRBV7-9 with TRBJ2-5, with D unclear. Germline CDR1 reads SEHNR; CDR2 reads FQNEAQ (reference sequence). This CDR3 has 14 residues. V lost 3 bases to trimming and J lost 3 bases, with 11 bases between them. The CDR3 DNA follows: TGTGCCAGCAGCTTTGGGGAAGGAGAAGAGACCCAGTACTTC. This codes for CASSFGEGEETQYF.

This clonotype was detected a few times. The chain uses TRBV6-2 or TRBV6-3 and TRBJ2-7, with 10 bases that match TRBD2. Germline values: CDR1 MNHEY, CDR2 SVGEGT. The CDR3 is made up of 15 amino acids. Unmatched junction bases numbered 2, after V lost 0 bases and J lost 3 bases. CDR3 residues: CASSYSGTSDYEQYF. In nucleotides, the CDR3 is TGTGCCAGCAGTTACTCAGGGACTAGCGACTACGAGCAGTACTTC.

This clonotype was detected only a few times. J is TRBJ1-2 and V is TRBV5-1; D gene ambiguous. The CDR3 contains 18 residues. V dropped 2 bases and J dropped 0 bases, with 20 bases sitting between them. The germline V gene has CDR1 SGHRS and CDR2 YFSETQ. The CDR3 nucleotides are TGCGCCAGCAGCTTCCCCACCGGTCGGAGGAATTCTAACTATGGCTACACCTTC. Its translation: CASSFPTGRRNSNYGYTF.

The V and J genes are TRBV14 and TRBJ1-1; tentatively, D is TRBD1 (6 bases). Germline V lookup: CDR1 SGHDN, CDR2 FVKESK. The CDR3 contains 15 residues. The ends were cut back, 5 bases at V and 4 bases at J, with 17 bases in the middle. The CDR3 sequence: CASSARTGLSTEAFF. CDR3 DNA sequence: TGTGCCAGCAGCGCCCGAACAGGGTTAAGCACTGAAGCTTTCTTT.

In its sample, this clonotype was seen a few times. J is TRBJ2-7 and V is TRBV10-3; TRBD1 might be the D (6 bases). CDR3 length: 14 residues. Trimming removed 6 bases at V and 4 bases at J, with 16 bases between. Looked up from germline, CDR1 is ENHRY and CDR2 is SYGVKD. CDR3 nucleotide sequence: TGTGCCATCAGGGTCGGGACAACACGGTACGAGCAGTACTTC. Translating it yields CAIRVGTTRYEQYF.

This clonotype was counted a few times. The CDR3 loop is CASSITGGSGNTIYF. In DNA, the CDR3 is TGTGCCAGCTCCATTACAGGGGGCAGTGGAAACACCATATATTTT. The genes are TRBV3-1 and TRBJ1-3; 9 nucleotides line up with TRBD1. The V gene end was trimmed by 8 bases and the J gene end by 3 bases; junction bases not matched to a gene: 8. This CDR3 region has 15 residues. Germline CDR1 and CDR2: LGHDT and YNNKEL (reference sequence).

The gene calls are TRBV5-1 and TRBJ2-5, with 9 bases that match TRBD2. This CDR3 is built from 15 residues. V trimming: 2 bases; J trimming: 1 base; junction bases outside the gene matches: 3. The germline V gene has CDR1 SGHRS and CDR2 YFSETQ. The CDR3 nucleotides read TGCGCCAGCAGCTTCAGAGCGGGGGGCCAAGAGACCCAGTACTTC. It codes for CASSFRAGGQETQYF. The variable domain in full, completed from reference TRBV5-1 and TRBJ2-5, reads KAGVTQTPRYLIKTRGQQVTLSCSPISGHRSVSWYQQTPGQGLQFLFEYFSETQRNKGNFPGRFSGRQFSNSRSEMNVSTLELGDSALYLCASSFRAGGQETQYFGPGTRLLVL.

The chain employs TRBV27 and TRBJ1-2; D remains unclear. Germline V gene lookup returns CDR1 MNHEY and CDR2 SMNVEV (reference sequence). The CDR3 extends over 12 amino acids. V gave up 5 bases and J gave up 8 bases, with 12 bases separating them. The CDR3 nucleotides are TGTGCCAGCAGTGGATCACACGGAGGCTACACCTTC. Translating it yields CASSGSHGGYTF.

J is TRBJ1-5 and V is TRBV20-1; 8 positions agree with TRBD1. The junction had 11 bases not matched to a gene; V was cut back by 3 bases and J by 7 bases. This CDR3 comprises 15 residues. Germline CDR1 and CDR2: DFQATT and SNEGSKA (reference sequence). The CDR3 nucleotides are TGCAGTGCTAGGGTCCTACAGGGGGACGGGCAGCCCCAGCATTTT. Protein sequence: CSARVLQGDGQPQHF.

V and J are TRBV5-1 and TRBJ1-6; D possibly corresponds to TRBD1 (6 bases). CDR3 length: 12 amino acids. V dropped 5 bases and J dropped 10 bases, with 10 bases sitting between them. Germline values: CDR1 SGHRS, CDR2 YFSETQ. In DNA, the CDR3 is TGCGCCAGCAGGGAAGGGACATCACCCCTCCACTTT. Amino acids: CASREGTSPLHF.

The genes are TRBV5-6 and TRBJ2-1; D gene uncertain. The CDR3 loop spans 12 amino acids. Germline CDR1 and CDR2: SGHDT and YYEEEE. V was clipped by 1 base and J by 15 bases, with 14 bases between them. Here the CDR3 reads CASSLWGSVWFF. DNA of the CDR3: TGTGCCAGCAGCTTGTGGGGTTCGGTGTGGTTCTTC.

This clonotype was detected ten times or more. This chain connects TRBV12-3 or TRBV12-4 to TRBJ2-3; D may be TRBD1 (6 bases). CDR3 length: 14 amino acids. Trimming pared 4 bases from V and 0 bases from J, leaving 8 bases between. CDR3 protein: CASSWTASTDTQYF. The CDR3 DNA follows: TGTGCCAGCAGTTGGACAGCTAGCACAGATACGCAGTATTTT.

The CDR3 DNA reads as TGCAGTGCTAGCGTTACGGGACAGTTTTTCGGTGGCAAAAACATTCAGTACTTC. Its translation is CSASVTGQFFGGKNIQYF. The chain employs TRBV20-1 and TRBJ2-4; 7 bases are a match to TRBD1. The germline V gene has CDR1 DFQATT and CDR2 SNEGSKA (reference sequence). Germline trimming cut 3 bases from V and 3 bases from J; bases unmatched to any gene: 17. The CDR3 is 18 residues long.